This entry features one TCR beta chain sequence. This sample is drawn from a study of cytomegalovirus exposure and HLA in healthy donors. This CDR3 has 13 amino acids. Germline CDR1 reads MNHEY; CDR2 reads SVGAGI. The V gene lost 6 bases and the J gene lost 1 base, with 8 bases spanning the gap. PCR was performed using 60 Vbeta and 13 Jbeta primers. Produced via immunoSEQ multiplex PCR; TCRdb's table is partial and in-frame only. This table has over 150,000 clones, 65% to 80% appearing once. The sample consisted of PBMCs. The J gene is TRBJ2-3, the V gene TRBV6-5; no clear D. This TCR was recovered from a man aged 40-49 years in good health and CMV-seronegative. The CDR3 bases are TGTGCCAGCAGCCTCTCGGGCACAGATACGCAGTATTTT. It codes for CASSLSGTDTQYF.